The rows below give T cell receptor beta chains drawn from one sample of a study of T cells after yellow fever vaccination. Each CDR3 protein is one row after TCRdb ran MiXCR on the 5' RACE reads. This table holds around 70,000 distinct CDR3 sequences, about 6.6% found once. Material: CD8+ T cells sorted from PBMCs, obtained about 5 days after the first yellow fever vaccination. The receptors originated from a man in his late teens or twenties who received the YFV17D yellow fever vaccine. Each CDR3 is given with its conserved first and last residue. A D gene is named only where the DNA matches it firmly.

D: NA; V: TRBV7-6; length: 13; CDR3: CASSLRFTTEAFF
D: NA; V: TRBV7-8; length: 11; CDR3: CASSHTGEAFF
D: NA; V: TRBV6-2/TRBV6-3; length: 15; CDR3: CASSPALLRNSPLHF
D: TRBD2; V: TRBV11-2; length: 14; CDR3: CASSRGLGGNEQFF
D: NA; V: TRBV4-3; length: 17; CDR3: CASSQDSFPGTAYEQYF
D: NA; V: TRBV15; length: 16; CDR3: CATSSPLTRSYNEQFF
D: TRBD2; V: TRBV10-3; length: 16; CDR3: CAIRDPGLARYNEQFF
D: TRBD2; V: TRBV7-3; length: 14; CDR3: CASSSGGGEGEQYF
D: TRBD1; V: TRBV6-1; length: 14; CDR3: CASTGTGAYNEQFF
D: NA; V: TRBV4-3; length: 20; CDR3: CASSQRLKSEAGLSGNTIYF
D: NA; V: TRBV19; length: 15; CDR3: CASSIDGLITDTQYF
D: TRBD2; V: TRBV10-3; length: 13; CDR3: CAVLAGLANEQFF
D: TRBD1; V: TRBV23-1; length: 17; CDR3: CASSQSRQGARKDTQYF
D: NA; V: TRBV9; length: 14; CDR3: CASNKPGQSNEQFF
D: NA; V: TRBV6-2/TRBV6-3; length: 16; CDR3: CASSYSWGAPDYGYTF
D: TRBD2; V: TRBV7-2; length: 17; CDR3: CASSSFSGGAGTDTQYF
D: TRBD2; V: TRBV4-1; length: 15; CDR3: CASSQDGTSGETQYF
D: TRBD1; V: TRBV4-3; length: 15; CDR3: CASRGTGTSNYGYTF
D: TRBD2; V: TRBV11-2; length: 16; CDR3: CASSLFGGGAQETQYF
D: NA; V: TRBV12-3/TRBV12-4; length: 12; CDR3: CASSSGSGELFF
D: TRBD2; V: TRBV29-1; length: 13; CDR3: CSAEAGGRYEQYF
D: NA; V: TRBV9; length: 13; CDR3: CASSVELGDEQFF
D: NA; V: TRBV12-5; length: 15; CDR3: CASGLVRTAGETQYF
D: NA; V: TRBV4-1; length: 11; CDR3: CASSQGGTQYF
D: NA; V: TRBV5-5; length: 14; CDR3: CAMGPEGRHNEQFF
D: NA; V: TRBV6-2/TRBV6-3; length: 16; CDR3: CASSYPTQHGTDTQYF
D: TRBD2; V: TRBV9; length: 15; CDR3: CASSVVAGRHNEQFF
D: NA; V: TRBV27; length: 13; CDR3: CASSFGANYGYTF
D: TRBD2; V: TRBV7-6; length: 16; CDR3: CASSPRTSGGANEQFF
D: NA; V: TRBV9; length: 17; CDR3: CASSVEGSPDSTDTQYF
D: NA; V: TRBV4-1; length: 13; CDR3: CASSQTGTDTQYF
D: TRBD2; V: TRBV4-2; length: 15; CDR3: CASSPSGGSHSIQYF
D: NA; V: TRBV12-3/TRBV12-4; length: 15; CDR3: CASSKVGMGEETQYF
D: NA; V: TRBV2; length: 14; CDR3: CASSEGPDTGELFF
D: TRBD1; V: TRBV7-9; length: 12; CDR3: CASSPGTVEAFF
D: NA; V: TRBV6-1; length: 14; CDR3: CASSDNTEFYEQYF
D: NA; V: TRBV10-3; length: 13; CDR3: CAIWDGLNQPQHF
D: NA; V: TRBV20-1; length: 14; CDR3: CSARGDQGGDEQFF
D: NA; V: TRBV6-1; length: 15; CDR3: CASSENPGTNTEAFF
D: TRBD2; V: TRBV11-3; length: 16; CDR3: CASSLDWASGGNEQFF
D: TRBD2; V: TRBV4-1; length: 16; CDR3: CASSQVESGGANEQFF
D: NA; V: TRBV5-1; length: 13; CDR3: CASSNRDMETQYF
D: NA; V: TRBV2; length: 17; CDR3: CASSEISRGSRGTEAFF
D: TRBD2; V: TRBV2; length: 15; CDR3: CASSEGGGGYNEQFF
D: NA; V: TRBV5-4; length: 13; CDR3: CASSRPPNTEAFF
D: NA; V: TRBV7-9; length: 13; CDR3: CASSPSPIYEQYF
D: NA; V: TRBV7-8; length: 13; CDR3: CASSLAGGLGYTF
D: NA; V: TRBV6-6; length: 12; CDR3: CASSVLFEPQHF
D: NA; V: TRBV12-3/TRBV12-4; length: 13; CDR3: CASSPTSSYEQYF
D: NA; V: TRBV5-1; length: 15; CDR3: CASSLERINTGELFF
D: NA; V: TRBV4-1; length: 19; CDR3: CASRDPQSGSFNSYNEQFF
D: NA; V: TRBV12-3/TRBV12-4; length: 14; CDR3: CASSRRGAQETQYF
D: NA; V: TRBV29-1; length: 12; CDR3: CSVASARDTQYF